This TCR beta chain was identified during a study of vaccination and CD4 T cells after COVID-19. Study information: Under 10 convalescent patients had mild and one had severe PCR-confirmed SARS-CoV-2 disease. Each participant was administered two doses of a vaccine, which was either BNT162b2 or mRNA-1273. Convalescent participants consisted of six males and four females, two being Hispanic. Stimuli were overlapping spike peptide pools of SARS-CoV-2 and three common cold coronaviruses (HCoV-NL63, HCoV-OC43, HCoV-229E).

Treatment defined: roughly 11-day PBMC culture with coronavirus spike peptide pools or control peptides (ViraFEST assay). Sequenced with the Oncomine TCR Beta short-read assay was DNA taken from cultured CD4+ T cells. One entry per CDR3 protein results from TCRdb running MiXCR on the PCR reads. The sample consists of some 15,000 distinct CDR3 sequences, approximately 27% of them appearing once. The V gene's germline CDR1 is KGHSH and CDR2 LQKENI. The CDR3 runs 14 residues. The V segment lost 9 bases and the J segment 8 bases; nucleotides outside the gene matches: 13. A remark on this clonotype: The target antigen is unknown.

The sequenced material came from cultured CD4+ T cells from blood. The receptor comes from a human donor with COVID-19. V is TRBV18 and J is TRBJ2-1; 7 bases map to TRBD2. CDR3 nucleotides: TGTGCCAGTTCCTACGCGGGGGTGAGTGATGAGCAGTTCTTC. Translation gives CASSYAGVSDEQFF.